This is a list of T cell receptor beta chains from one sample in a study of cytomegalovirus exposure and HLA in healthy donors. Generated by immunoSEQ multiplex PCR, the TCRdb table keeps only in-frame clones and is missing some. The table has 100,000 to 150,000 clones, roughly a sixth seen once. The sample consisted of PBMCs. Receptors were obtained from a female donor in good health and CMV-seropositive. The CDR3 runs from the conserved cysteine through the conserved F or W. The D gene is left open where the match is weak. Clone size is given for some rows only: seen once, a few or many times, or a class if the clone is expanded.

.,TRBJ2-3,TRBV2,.,TGTGCCAGCAGGACGGAGGTTGATACGCAGTATTTT,CASRTEVDTQYF
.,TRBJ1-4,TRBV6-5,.,TGTGCCAGCAGTTACTCAGGGTGGGGAGATGAAAAACTGTTTTTT,CASSYSGWGDEKLFF
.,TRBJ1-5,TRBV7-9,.,TGTGCCAGCAGCCCAGATAGCAATCAGCCCCAGCATTTT,CASSPDSNQPQHF
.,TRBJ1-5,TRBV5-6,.,TGTGCCAGCAGCTTGGGTGGAGGACCGTATAGCAATCAGCCCCAGCATTTT,CASSLGGGPYSNQPQHF
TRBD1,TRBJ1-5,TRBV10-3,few,TGTGCCATCAGTGAGTCGGGGACAGGGGGTAATCAGCCCCAGCATTTT,CAISESGTGGNQPQHF
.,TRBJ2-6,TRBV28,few,TGTGCCAGCAGTTTTGTCACTCCCTCTGGGGCCAACGTCCTGACTTTC,CASSFVTPSGANVLTF
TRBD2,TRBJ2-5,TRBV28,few,TGTGCCAGCAGTTTAGTGGGACTAGCAGAGACCCAGTACTTC,CASSLVGLAETQYF
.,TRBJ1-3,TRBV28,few,TGTGCCAGCAGTCCAGGAGGGCTCACTGGAAACACCATATATTTT,CASSPGGLTGNTIYF
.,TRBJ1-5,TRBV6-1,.,TGTGCCAGCAGTGAACCTGGCACCAGGGGCTCCCAGCATTTT,CASSEPGTRGSQHF
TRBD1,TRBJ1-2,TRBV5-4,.,TGTGCCAGCAGCACCGCTCAGGGGGCGGGCTATGGCTACACCTTC,CASSTAQGAGYGYTF
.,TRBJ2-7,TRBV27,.,TGTGCCAGCAGTTTTCGCGGGACAGCTCTTATCGAGCAGTACTTC,CASSFRGTALIEQYF
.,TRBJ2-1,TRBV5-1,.,TGCGCCAGCAGCTTGGTCGCAGGGGAACCGTTCTTC,CASSLVAGEPFF
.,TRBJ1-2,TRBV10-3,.,TGTGCCATCAGGCCGCCCGGGGGAGCTAACTATGGCTACACCTTC,CAIRPPGGANYGYTF
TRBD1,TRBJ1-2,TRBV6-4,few,TGTGCCAGCAGTGACCCAGCGACGGGGAGGTATAGTCAGGGGGCGGGCCCCTATGGCTACACCTTC,CASSDPATGRYSQGAGPYGYTF
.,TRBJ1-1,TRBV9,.,TGTGCCAGCAGCGTAGGGGACACGGCAGCTTTCTTT,CASSVGDTAAFF
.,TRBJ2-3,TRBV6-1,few,TGTGCCAGCAGTGCCTTGCCTATCACAGATACGCAGTATTTT,CASSALPITDTQYF
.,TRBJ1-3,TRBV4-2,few,TGTGCCAGCAGCCGCGGACACGAGAGCTCTGGAAACACCATATATTTT,CASSRGHESSGNTIYF
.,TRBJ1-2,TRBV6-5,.,TGTGCCAGCAGTTACTCGGAGGGGATCTCTGGCTACACCTTC,CASSYSEGISGYTF
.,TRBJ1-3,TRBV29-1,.,TGCAGCGTTCTATTAGGGGGTTTTGCGGTCGGAAACACCATATATTTT,CSVLLGGFAVGNTIYF
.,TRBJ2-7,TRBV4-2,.,TGTGCCAGCAGCGCACAGGATAATAAACTCATCTCCTACGAGCAGTACTTC,CASSAQDNKLISYEQYF
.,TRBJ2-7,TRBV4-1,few,TGCGCCAGCAGCCAAGTATCGGGGGATTTAGCGCAGTACTTC,CASSQVSGDLAQYF
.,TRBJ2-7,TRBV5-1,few,TGCGCCAGCAGCCACACACCCTTCGTCCGGGGGGCCTCCTACGAGCAGTACTTC,CASSHTPFVRGASYEQYF
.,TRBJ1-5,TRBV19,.,TGTGCCAGTAGTATAGACCCGGAGCTGCCCCAGCATTTT,CASSIDPELPQHF
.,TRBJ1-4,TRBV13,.,TGTGCCAGCAGCGAACCAAGTAGTGAAAAACTGTTTTTT,CASSEPSSEKLFF
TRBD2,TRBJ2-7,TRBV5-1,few,TGCGCCAGCAGCCCGCTAGCGGGAGTTTTCTACGAGCAGTACTTC,CASSPLAGVFYEQYF
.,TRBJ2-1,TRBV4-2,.,TGTGCCAGCAGCCAAGATTGGTCGGGGGTCAATGAGCAGTTCTTC,CASSQDWSGVNEQFF
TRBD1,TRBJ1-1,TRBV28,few,TGTGCCAGCCACCAACAGGGGGGGGAACGCGCTGAAGCTTTCTTT,CASHQQGGERAEAFF
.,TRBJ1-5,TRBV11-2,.,TGTGCCAGCAGCTTAGAGGAGGGGAGCAATCAGCCCCAGCATTTT,CASSLEEGSNQPQHF
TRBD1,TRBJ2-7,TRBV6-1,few,TGTGCCAGCAGTGAATTGTTTCAGGGGGCGTACGAGCAGTACTTC,CASSELFQGAYEQYF
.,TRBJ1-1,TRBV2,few,TGTGCCAGCAGTGAAAATATGAACACTGAAGCTTTCTTT,CASSENMNTEAFF
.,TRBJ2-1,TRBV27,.,TGTGCCAGCAGTTTGTGGCAGGGGAACAATGAGCAGTTCTTC,CASSLWQGNNEQFF